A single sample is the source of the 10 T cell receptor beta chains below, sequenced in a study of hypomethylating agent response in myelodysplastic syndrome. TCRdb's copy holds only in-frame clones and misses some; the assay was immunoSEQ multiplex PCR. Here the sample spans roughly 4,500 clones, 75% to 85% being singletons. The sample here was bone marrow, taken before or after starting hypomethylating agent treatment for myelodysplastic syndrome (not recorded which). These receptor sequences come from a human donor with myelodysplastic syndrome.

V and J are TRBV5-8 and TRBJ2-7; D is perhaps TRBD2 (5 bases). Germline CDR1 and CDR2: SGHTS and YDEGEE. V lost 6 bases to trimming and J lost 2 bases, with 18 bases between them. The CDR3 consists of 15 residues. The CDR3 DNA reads TGTGCCAGCAACTTAAGACAAGCGGCAACCTACGAGCAGTACTTC. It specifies CASNLRQAATYEQYF.

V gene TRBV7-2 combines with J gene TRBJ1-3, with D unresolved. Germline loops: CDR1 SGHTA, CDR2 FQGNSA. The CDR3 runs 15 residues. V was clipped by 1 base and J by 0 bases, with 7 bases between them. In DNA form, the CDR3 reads TGTGCCAGCAGCTTAGAGTGGAGCTCTGGAAACACCATATATTTT. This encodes CASSLEWSSGNTIYF.

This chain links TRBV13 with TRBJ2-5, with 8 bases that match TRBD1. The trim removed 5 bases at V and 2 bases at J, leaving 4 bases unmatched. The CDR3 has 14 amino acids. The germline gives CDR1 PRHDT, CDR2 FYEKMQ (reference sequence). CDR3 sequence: CASSADRGQETQYF. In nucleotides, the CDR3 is TGTGCCAGCAGCGCCGACAGGGGTCAAGAGACCCAGTACTTC. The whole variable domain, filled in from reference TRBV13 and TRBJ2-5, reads AAGVIQSPRHLIKEKRETATLKCYPIPRHDTVYWYQQGPGQDPQFLISFYEKMQSDKGSIPDRFSAQQFSDYHSELNMSSLELGDSALYFCASSADRGQETQYFGPGTRLLVL.

Here the CDR3 reads CASSTVTPGNTIYF. The CDR3 DNA reads TGTGCCAGCAGCACGGTAACTCCTGGAAACACCATATATTTT. The chain combines TRBV11-2 with TRBJ1-3; D is undetermined. The CDR3 is 14 amino acids. V was pared by 5 bases and J by 2 bases, with 10 bases between. Germline CDR1 and CDR2: SGHAT and FQNNGV.

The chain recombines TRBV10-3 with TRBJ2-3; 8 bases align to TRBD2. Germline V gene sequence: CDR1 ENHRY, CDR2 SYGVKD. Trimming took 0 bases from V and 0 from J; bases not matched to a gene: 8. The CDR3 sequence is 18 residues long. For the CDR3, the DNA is TGTGCCATCAGTGAGTCCGGGGGGGCCAGTTGGAGCACAGATACGCAGTATTTT. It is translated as CAISESGGASWSTDTQYF.

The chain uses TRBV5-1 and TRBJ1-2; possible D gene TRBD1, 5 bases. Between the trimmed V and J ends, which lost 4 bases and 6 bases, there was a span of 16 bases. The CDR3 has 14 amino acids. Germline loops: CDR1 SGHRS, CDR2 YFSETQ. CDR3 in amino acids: CASSPGNRGNGYTF. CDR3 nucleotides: TGCGCCAGCAGCCCGGGGAATAGGGGCAATGGCTACACCTTC.

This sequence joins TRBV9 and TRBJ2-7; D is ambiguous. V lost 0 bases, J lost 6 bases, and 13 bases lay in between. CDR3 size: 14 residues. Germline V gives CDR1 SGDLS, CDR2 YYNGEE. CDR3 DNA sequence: TGTGCCAGCAGCGTAGGCCGCCCCCCTGGCGAGCAGTACTTC. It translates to CASSVGRPPGEQYF.

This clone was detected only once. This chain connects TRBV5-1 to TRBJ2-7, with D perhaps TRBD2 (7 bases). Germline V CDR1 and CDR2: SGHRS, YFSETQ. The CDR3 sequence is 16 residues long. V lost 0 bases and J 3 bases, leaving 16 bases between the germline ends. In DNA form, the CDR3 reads TGCGCCAGCAGCTTGGAGGGGGGGATGGTCCACTACGAGCAGTACTTC. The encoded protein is CASSLEGGMVHYEQYF.

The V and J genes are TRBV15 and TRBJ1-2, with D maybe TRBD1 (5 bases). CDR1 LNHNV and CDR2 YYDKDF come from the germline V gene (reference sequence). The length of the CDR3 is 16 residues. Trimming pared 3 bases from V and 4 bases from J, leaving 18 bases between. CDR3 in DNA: TGTGCCACCAGCAGGGGACGGATAGTCGAGGGCTATGGCTACACCTTC. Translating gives CATSRGRIVEGYGYTF.

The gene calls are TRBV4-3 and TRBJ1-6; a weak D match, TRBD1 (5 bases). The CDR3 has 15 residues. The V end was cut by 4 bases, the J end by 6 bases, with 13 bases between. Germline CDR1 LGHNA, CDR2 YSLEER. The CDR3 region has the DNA TGCGCCAGCAGCCTGACTGGGGCCGGTAATTCACCCCTCCACTTT. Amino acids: CASSLTGAGNSPLHF.